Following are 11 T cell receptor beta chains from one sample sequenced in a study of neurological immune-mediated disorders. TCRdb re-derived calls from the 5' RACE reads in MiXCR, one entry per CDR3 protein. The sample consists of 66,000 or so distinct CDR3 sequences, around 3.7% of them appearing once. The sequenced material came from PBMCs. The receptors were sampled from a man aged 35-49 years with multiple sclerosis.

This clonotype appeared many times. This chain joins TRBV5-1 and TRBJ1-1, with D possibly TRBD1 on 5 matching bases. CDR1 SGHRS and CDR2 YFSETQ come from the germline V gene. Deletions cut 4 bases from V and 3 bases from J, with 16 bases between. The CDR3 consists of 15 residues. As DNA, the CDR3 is TGCGCCAGCAGCCACGACCAGGGATCCTACACTGAAGCTTTCTTT. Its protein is CASSHDQGSYTEAFF.

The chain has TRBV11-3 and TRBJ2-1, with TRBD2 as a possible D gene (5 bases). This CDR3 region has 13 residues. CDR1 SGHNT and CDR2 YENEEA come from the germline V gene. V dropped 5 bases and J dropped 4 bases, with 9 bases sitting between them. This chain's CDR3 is CASSLRDYNEQFF. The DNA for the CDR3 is TGTGCCAGCAGCCTGAGGGATTACAATGAGCAGTTCTTC.

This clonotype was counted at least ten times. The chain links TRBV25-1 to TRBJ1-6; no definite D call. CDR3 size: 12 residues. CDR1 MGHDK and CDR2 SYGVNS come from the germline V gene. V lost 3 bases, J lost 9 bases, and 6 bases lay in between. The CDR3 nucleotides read TGTGCCAGCAGTGACTACGGTTCACCCCTCCACTTT. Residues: CASSDYGSPLHF.

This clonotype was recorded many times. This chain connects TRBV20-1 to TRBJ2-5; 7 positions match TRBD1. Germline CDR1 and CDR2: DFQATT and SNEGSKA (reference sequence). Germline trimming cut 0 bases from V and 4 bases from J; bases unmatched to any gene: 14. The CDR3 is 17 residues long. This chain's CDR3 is CSARDRARQGFGETQYF. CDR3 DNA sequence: TGCAGTGCTAGAGATCGGGCCCGACAGGGATTCGGAGAGACCCAGTACTTC.

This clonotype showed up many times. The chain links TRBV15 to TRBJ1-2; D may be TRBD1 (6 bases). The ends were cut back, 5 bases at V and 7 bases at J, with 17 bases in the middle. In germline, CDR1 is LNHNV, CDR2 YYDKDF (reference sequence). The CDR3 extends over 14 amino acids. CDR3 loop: CATSLTGAAGGYTF. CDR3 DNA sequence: TGTGCCACCAGCCTTACGGGGGCGGCAGGTGGCTACACCTTC.

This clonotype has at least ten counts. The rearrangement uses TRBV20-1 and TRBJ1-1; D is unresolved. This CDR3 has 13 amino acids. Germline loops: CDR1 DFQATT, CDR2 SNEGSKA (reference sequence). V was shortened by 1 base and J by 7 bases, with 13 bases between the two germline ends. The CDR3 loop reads CSARAIGDGEAFF. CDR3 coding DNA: TGCAGTGCTAGAGCGATTGGCGACGGTGAAGCTTTCTTT.

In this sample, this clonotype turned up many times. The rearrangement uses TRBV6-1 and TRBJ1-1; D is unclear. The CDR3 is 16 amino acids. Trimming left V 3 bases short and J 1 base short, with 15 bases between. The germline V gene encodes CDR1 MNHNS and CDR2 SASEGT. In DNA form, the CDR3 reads TGTGCCAGCAGTGACCACCCTTGGGAATGGAACACTGAAGCTTTCTTT. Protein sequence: CASSDHPWEWNTEAFF.

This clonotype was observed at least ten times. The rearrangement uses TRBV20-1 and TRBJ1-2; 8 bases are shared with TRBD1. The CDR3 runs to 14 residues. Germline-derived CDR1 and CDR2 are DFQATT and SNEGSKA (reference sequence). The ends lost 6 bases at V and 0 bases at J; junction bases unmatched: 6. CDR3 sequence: CSAPGQVPNYGYTF. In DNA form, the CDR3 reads TGCAGTGCCCCGGGACAGGTTCCTAACTATGGCTACACCTTC.

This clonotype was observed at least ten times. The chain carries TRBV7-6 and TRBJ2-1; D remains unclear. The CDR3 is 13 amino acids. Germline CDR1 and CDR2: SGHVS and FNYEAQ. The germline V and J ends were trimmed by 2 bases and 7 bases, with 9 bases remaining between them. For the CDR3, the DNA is TGTGCCAGCAGCTTAACTATAGAGAATGAGCAGTTCTTC. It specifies CASSLTIENEQFF.

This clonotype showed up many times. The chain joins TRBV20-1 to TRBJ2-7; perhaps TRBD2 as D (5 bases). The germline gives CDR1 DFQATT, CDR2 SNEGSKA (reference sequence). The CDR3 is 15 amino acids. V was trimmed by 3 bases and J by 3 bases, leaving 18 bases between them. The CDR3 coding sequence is TGCAGTGCTAGGGCTCCGACCGCTGGAGGCTACGAGCAGTACTTC. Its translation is CSARAPTAGGYEQYF.

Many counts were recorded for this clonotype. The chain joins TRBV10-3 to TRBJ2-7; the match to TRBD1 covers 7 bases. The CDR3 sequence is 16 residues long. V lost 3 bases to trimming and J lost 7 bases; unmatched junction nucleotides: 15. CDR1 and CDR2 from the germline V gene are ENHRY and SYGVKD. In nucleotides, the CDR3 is TGTGCCATCAGTGACCCTTCGGACAGGTCAGGGAAAGAGCAGTACTTC. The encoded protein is CAISDPSDRSGKEQYF.